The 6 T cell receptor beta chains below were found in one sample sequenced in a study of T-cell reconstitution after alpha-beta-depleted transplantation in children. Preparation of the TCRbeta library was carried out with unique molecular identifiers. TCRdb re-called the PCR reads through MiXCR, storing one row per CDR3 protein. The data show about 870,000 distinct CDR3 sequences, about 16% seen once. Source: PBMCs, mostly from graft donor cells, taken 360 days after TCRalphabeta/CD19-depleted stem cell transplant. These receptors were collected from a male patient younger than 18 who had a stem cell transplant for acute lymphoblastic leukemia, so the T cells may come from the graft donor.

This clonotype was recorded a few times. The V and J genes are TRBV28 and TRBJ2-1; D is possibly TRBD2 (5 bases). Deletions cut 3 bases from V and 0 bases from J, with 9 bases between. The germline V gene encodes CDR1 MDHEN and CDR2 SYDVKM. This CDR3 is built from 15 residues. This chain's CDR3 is CASSLWRTSYNEQFF. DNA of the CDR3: TGTGCCAGCAGTTTGTGGAGGACCTCCTACAATGAGCAGTTCTTC.

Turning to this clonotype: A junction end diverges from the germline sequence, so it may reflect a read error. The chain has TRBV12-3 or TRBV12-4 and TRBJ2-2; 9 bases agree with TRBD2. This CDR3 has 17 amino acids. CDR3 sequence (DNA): TGTGCCAGCACTTTAATGCAGACTAGCGGGAACACCGGGGAGCTGTTTTTT. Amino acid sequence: CASTLMQTSGNTGELFF.

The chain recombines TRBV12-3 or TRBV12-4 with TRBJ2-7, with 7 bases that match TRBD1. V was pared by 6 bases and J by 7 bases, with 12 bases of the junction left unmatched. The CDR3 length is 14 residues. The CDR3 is CASSRASGGVEQYF. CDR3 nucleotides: TGTGCCAGCAGCAGGGCTTCAGGGGGAGTAGAGCAGTACTTC.

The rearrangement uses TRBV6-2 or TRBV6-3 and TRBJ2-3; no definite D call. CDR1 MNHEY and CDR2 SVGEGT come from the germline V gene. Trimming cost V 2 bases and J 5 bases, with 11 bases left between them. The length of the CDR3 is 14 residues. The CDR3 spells CASSYDGTQDTQYF. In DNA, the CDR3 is TGTGCCAGCAGTTACGATGGCACCCAAGATACGCAGTATTTT.

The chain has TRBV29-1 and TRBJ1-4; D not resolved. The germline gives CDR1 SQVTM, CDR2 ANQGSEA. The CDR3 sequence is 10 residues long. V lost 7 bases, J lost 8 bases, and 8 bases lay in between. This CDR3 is CSGQFEKLFF. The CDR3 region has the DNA TGCAGCGGCCAGTTCGAAAAACTGTTTTTT.

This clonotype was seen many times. The CDR3 sequence is CSATTSGLYNEQFF. The CDR3 bases are TGCAGTGCGACGACTAGCGGGCTTTACAATGAGCAGTTCTTC. This chain uses TRBV20-1 with TRBJ2-1; 10 nucleotides align to TRBD2. J was trimmed by 4 bases and V by 6 bases; bases with no gene match: 6. CDR3 length: 14 residues. Germline CDR1 reads DFQATT; CDR2 reads SNEGSKA (reference sequence).